This passage covers 29 T cell receptor beta chains from one sample sequenced in a study of cytomegalovirus exposure and HLA in healthy donors. The PCR employed 60 Vbeta primers together with 13 Jbeta primers. Sequencing was performed with immunoSEQ multiplex PCR; in TCRdb, only in-frame clones are kept and a portion is missing. The table has around 110,000 clones, 75% to 90% seen once; the top ten hold about 2%. The sample taken for sequencing was PBMCs. The source is a man younger than 45 in good health and CMV-seronegative.

The CDR3: CASSSRVQGEKLFF. The CDR3 bases are TGTGCCAGCAGTAGCAGGGTTCAGGGTGAAAAACTGTTTTTT. The chain recombines TRBV27 with TRBJ1-4, with a weak D call TRBD1 (5 bases). Germline CDR1 is MNHEY and CDR2 is SMNVEV (reference sequence). The CDR3 is made up of 14 amino acids. Trimming shortened V by 5 bases and J by 7 bases, and 14 bases separated the two germline ends.

The chain is built from TRBV5-1 and TRBJ1-1, with D maybe TRBD1 (6 bases). The V gene lost 0 bases and the J gene lost 0 bases, with 9 bases spanning the gap. The CDR3 length is 15 residues. Germline V lookup: CDR1 SGHRS, CDR2 YFSETQ. The DNA of the CDR3 is TGCGCCAGCAGCTTGGTGTGGGACATGAACACTGAAGCTTTCTTT. It codes for CASSLVWDMNTEAFF.

The chain combines TRBV19 with TRBJ2-4; 8 bases align to TRBD1. Germline CDR1 is LNHDA and CDR2 is SQIVND (reference sequence). This CDR3 region has 15 residues. The V and J ends lost 0 bases and 7 bases, in that order; junction bases with no gene match: 5. The CDR3: CASSIDPRTGNIQYF. CDR3 in DNA: TGTGCCAGTAGTATAGATCCCCGGACAGGGAACATTCAGTACTTC. The full variable domain, its missing parts supplied by reference TRBV19 and TRBJ2-4, is DGGITQSPKYLFRKEGQNVTLSCEQNLNHDAMYWYRQDPGQGLRLIYYSQIVNDFQKGDIAEGYSVSREKKESFPLTVTSAQKNPTAFYLCASSIDPRTGNIQYFGAGTRLSVL.

V and J are TRBV4-2 and TRBJ2-3; 11 bases are a match to TRBD2. With V trimmed by 1 base and J by 4 bases, 7 bases remained unmatched. This CDR3 has 17 amino acids. CDR1 is LGHNA and CDR2 is YNFKEQ in the germline V gene. The CDR3 nucleotides are TGTGCCAGCAGCCAAGTTGGGCTAGCGGGGGGCCCAGATACGCAGTATTTT. This sequence encodes CASSQVGLAGGPDTQYF.

The sample holds a few counts of this clone. The V call is TRBV27, the J call TRBJ1-1, with TRBD1 identical over 10 bases. The V gene's germline CDR1 is MNHEY and CDR2 SMNVEV (reference sequence). J gave up 1 base and V 5 bases, and 4 bases lay outside the gene matches. The CDR3 is 15 residues long. In nucleotides, the CDR3 is TGTGCCAGCAGTGCGGGACAGGGGCCGAACACTGAAGCTTTCTTT. It specifies CASSAGQGPNTEAFF.

The V gene is TRBV2, the J gene TRBJ1-5, with 8 positions matching TRBD1. The CDR3 extends over 15 amino acids. Germline V CDR1 and CDR2: SNHLY, FYNNEI. After removal of 2 bases from V and 2 bases from J, the junction contained 2 bases not matched to a gene. CDR3 in DNA: TGTGCCAGCAGTGAAAAGACAGGGGGCAATCAGCCCCAGCATTTT. Translated: CASSEKTGGNQPQHF.

This clone appeared once. Here the CDR3 DNA reads TGTGCCATCGGGACAGCTGTCAATTCACCCCTCCACTTT. Its protein product is CAIGTAVNSPLHF. The rearrangement uses TRBV10-3 and TRBJ1-6; 7 nucleotides agree with TRBD1. Germline CDR1 reads ENHRY; CDR2 reads SYGVKD. The CDR3 totals 13 residues. The V gene end was trimmed by 8 bases and the J gene end by 7 bases; junction bases not matched to a gene: 5.

V and J are TRBV19 and TRBJ2-2; 7 nucleotides agree with TRBD1. The V and J ends lost 6 bases and 2 bases, in that order; junction bases with no gene match: 6. The CDR3 totals 15 residues. Germline CDR1 LNHDA, CDR2 SQIVND (reference sequence). In DNA, the CDR3 is TGTGCCAGTAGCCCTGGGACAGCCAACACCGGGGAGCTGTTTTTT. Protein: CASSPGTANTGELFF. Using reference TRBV19 and TRBJ2-2 for the parts outside the CDR3, the full variable domain is DGGITQSPKYLFRKEGQNVTLSCEQNLNHDAMYWYRQDPGQGLRLIYYSQIVNDFQKGDIAEGYSVSREKKESFPLTVTSAQKNPTAFYLCASSPGTANTGELFFGEGSRLTVL.

In its sample, this clone was seen a few times. This chain connects TRBV6-1 to TRBJ1-2; D is perhaps TRBD1 (6 bases). CDR1 and CDR2 from the germline V gene are MNHNS and SASEGT. The CDR3 contains 13 residues. The V and J ends lost 4 bases and 8 bases respectively, with 14 bases between them. CDR3 nucleotide sequence: TGTGCCAGCAGTGTAGGGGGGGGAGGCGGCTACACCTTC. Its translation: CASSVGGGGGYTF.

This sequence joins TRBV4-2 and TRBJ2-5, with 8 bases identical to TRBD2. The V segment lost 0 bases and the J segment 2 bases; nucleotides outside the gene matches: 11. Germline CDR1 reads LGHNA; CDR2 reads YNFKEQ. The CDR3 is made up of 18 amino acids. DNA of the CDR3: TGTGCCAGCAGCCAAGAGGCCGGGGGGGCCGGGGGGCAAGAGACCCAGTACTTC. Its protein is CASSQEAGGAGGQETQYF.

The chain employs TRBV6-1 and TRBJ1-4; 8 nucleotides agree with TRBD1. The CDR3 sequence is 15 residues long. The germline CDR1 and CDR2 sequences are MNHNS and SASEGT. Unmatched junction bases numbered 7, after V lost 6 bases and J lost 4 bases. The CDR3 DNA reads TGTGCCAGCAGAGCCCGGACAGGGAGTAATGAAAAACTGTTTTTT. This gives the protein CASRARTGSNEKLFF.

This chain links TRBV29-1 with TRBJ2-1, with TRBD1 as a possible D gene (6 bases). The CDR3 length is 10 residues. Germline-derived CDR1 and CDR2 are SQVTM and ANQGSEA. Between the trimmed V and J ends, which lost 6 bases and 8 bases, there was a span of 8 bases. The CDR3, as DNA: TGCAGCGTATCAGGGGATGAGCAGTTCTTC. Amino acid sequence: CSVSGDEQFF.

The rearrangement links TRBV30 to TRBJ1-2; tentatively, D is TRBD1 (5 bases). The CDR3 covers 15 residues. The V gene lost 3 bases and the J gene lost 6 bases, with 20 bases spanning the gap. CDR1 and CDR2 from the germline V gene are GTSNPN and SVGIG (reference sequence). The DNA for the CDR3 is TGTGCCTGGAGCAATGGAGCGGAGGGGAAGAATGGCTACACCTTC. It translates to CAWSNGAEGKNGYTF.

The chain recombines TRBV19 with TRBJ2-7; perhaps TRBD1 as D (6 bases). Trimming removed 4 bases from V and 6 bases from J, with 13 bases in between. Germline CDR1 LNHDA, CDR2 SQIVND (reference sequence). This CDR3 spans 13 amino acids. This CDR3 is CASSSKDSSEQYF. For the CDR3, the DNA is TGTGCCAGTAGTAGTAAGGACAGTAGCGAGCAGTACTTC.

This sequence joins TRBV15 and TRBJ2-5; D unresolved. V was trimmed by 1 base and J by 4 bases, leaving 7 bases between them. The CDR3 contains 13 residues. CDR1 and CDR2 from the germline V gene are LNHNV and YYDKDF (reference sequence). The CDR3 region has the DNA TGTGCCACCAGCAGAGCACTCGGAGAGACCCAGTACTTC. The encoded protein is CATSRALGETQYF. Using reference TRBV15 and TRBJ2-5 for the parts outside the CDR3, the full variable domain is DAMVIQNPRYQVTQFGKPVTLSCSQTLNHNVMYWYQQKSSQAPKLLFHYYDKDFNNEADTPDNFQSRRPNTSFCFLDIRSPGLGDTAMYLCATSRALGETQYFGPGTRLLVL.

V gene TRBV6-1 combines with J gene TRBJ2-5, with TRBD2 as a possible D gene (5 bases). The CDR3 has 15 residues. Germline V CDR1 and CDR2: MNHNS, SASEGT. Between the trimmed V and J ends, which lost 1 base and 9 bases, there was a span of 18 bases. The CDR3 region is CASSEGGQAFGPQYF. The CDR3 DNA reads TGTGCCAGCAGTGAAGGAGGGCAAGCCTTTGGGCCCCAGTACTTC.

In regard to this clone: The junction and the germline gene differ at one end; a read error may be behind it. The chain is built from TRBV5-1 and TRBJ2-6; weak D call: TRBD2 (5 bases). The CDR3 extends over 18 amino acids. Germline lookup yields CDR1 SGHRS and CDR2 YFSETQ. DNA of the CDR3: TGCGCCAGCAACTTGGCCCCCGCGGGCGGGTCTGGGGCCAACGTCCTGACTTTC. Amino acid sequence: CASNLAPAGGSGANVLTF. Supplemented by reference TRBV5-1 and TRBJ2-6, the full variable domain reads KAGVTQTPRYLIKTRGQQVTLSCSPISGHRSVSWYQQTPGQGLQFLFEYFSETQRNKGNFPGRFSGRQFSNSRSEMNVSTLELGDSALYLCASNLAPAGGSGANVLTFGAGSRLTVL.

The chain is built from TRBV11-2 and TRBJ1-2; 12 bases align to TRBD1. The CDR3 has 18 amino acids. The germline CDR1 and CDR2 sequences are SGHAT and FQNNGV. V dropped 0 bases and J dropped 6; count of bases not matched to a gene: 11. CDR3 region: CASSLDASGTGGENGYTF. CDR3 nucleotides: TGTGCCAGCAGCTTAGACGCCTCCGGGACAGGGGGCGAGAATGGCTACACCTTC.

This clone was observed once. CDR3 residues: CASSLRGGAYNEQFF. CDR3 nucleotide sequence: TGTGCCAGCAGTTTAAGAGGGGGGGCGTACAATGAGCAGTTCTTC. The V gene is TRBV28, the J gene TRBJ2-1; tentative D call: TRBD2 (7 bases). Germline CDR1 MDHEN, CDR2 SYDVKM. V gave up 2 bases and J gave up 4 bases, with 12 bases separating them. CDR3 length equals 15 residues. Variable domain in full (rest from reference TRBV28 and TRBJ2-1): DVKVTQSSRYLVKRTGEKVFLECVQDMDHENMFWYRQDPGLGLRLIYFSYDVKMKEKGDIPEGYSVSREKKERFSLILESASTNQTSMYLCASSLRGGAYNEQFFGPGTRLTVL.

The rearrangement uses TRBV2 and TRBJ2-3; D might be TRBD2 (6 bases). Trimming removed 4 bases at V and 6 bases at J, with 14 bases between. The CDR3 totals 14 residues. The germline gives CDR1 SNHLY, CDR2 FYNNEI. The CDR3 DNA is TGTGCCAGCAGTGCTTTGGCAGGGAGGGATACGCAGTATTTT. Its protein is CASSALAGRDTQYF.

The chain is built from TRBV6-5 and TRBJ1-2; TRBD1 agrees at 7 bases. Germline loops: CDR1 MNHEY, CDR2 SVGAGI. The CDR3 is 15 residues long. With V trimmed by 2 bases and J by 10 bases, 13 bases remained unmatched. CDR3 sequence: CASSYLAGGSEAYTF. DNA of the CDR3: TGTGCCAGCAGTTACCTGGCAGGGGGGTCGGAGGCCTACACCTTC.

The gene calls are TRBV10-3 and TRBJ2-3, with 7 positions matching TRBD1. This CDR3 spans 14 amino acids. Germline V gene sequence: CDR1 ENHRY, CDR2 SYGVKD. With 4 bases clipped from V and 1 base from J, the junction kept 2 bases outside the gene matches. CDR3 sequence: CAISVGQGTDTQYF. CDR3 nucleotide sequence: TGTGCCATCAGTGTAGGACAGGGCACAGATACGCAGTATTTT.

This chain uses TRBV5-1 with TRBJ2-7; 10 bases align to TRBD1. The CDR3 spans 13 residues. V shed 4 bases, J shed 6 bases, and the junction held 4 bases outside the gene matches. Germline lookup yields CDR1 SGHRS and CDR2 YFSETQ. In DNA form, the CDR3 reads TGCGCCAGCAGCCCAGGGACAGGGGCCGAGCAGTACTTC. Its protein product is CASSPGTGAEQYF.

This rearrangement joins TRBV27 to TRBJ1-5; 9 bases align to TRBD1. From germline, CDR1 is MNHEY and CDR2 SMNVEV (reference sequence). The CDR3 covers 15 residues. The V segment lost 4 bases and the J segment 4 bases; nucleotides outside the gene matches: 5. The CDR3 DNA follows: TGTGCCAGCAGTTCCGCGGGACAGGGAAATCAGCCCCAGCATTTT. This codes for CASSSAGQGNQPQHF.

The CDR3 region has the DNA TGTGCCAGCAGTTACTCGAGCGGGGGCCGCTCCTACGAGCAGTACTTC. Protein sequence: CASSYSSGGRSYEQYF. The V call is TRBV6-5, the J call TRBJ2-7; 8 bases line up with TRBD2. CDR3 length: 16 amino acids. Germline lookup yields CDR1 MNHEY and CDR2 SVGAGI. Trimming removed 0 bases from V and 0 bases from J; junction bases left unmatched: 4.

In this sample, this clone turned up once. The chain employs TRBV5-8 and TRBJ2-5; the D gene is possibly TRBD2 (7 bases). CDR3 size: 17 residues. In germline, CDR1 is SGHTS, CDR2 YDEGEE. Trimming shortened V by 0 bases and J by 5 bases, and 20 bases separated the two germline ends. The CDR3 nucleotides read TGTGCCAGCAGCTTGGAACGCGGGGGCAAATGGGGGGAGACCCAGTACTTC. Translation gives CASSLERGGKWGETQYF. The full variable domain, in which reference TRBV5-8 and TRBJ2-5 provide the parts outside the CDR3, is EAGVTQSPTHLIKTRGQQATLRCSPISGHTSVYWYQQALGLGLQFLLWYDEGEERNRGNFPPRFSGRQFPNYSSELNVNALELEDSALYLCASSLERGGKWGETQYFGPGTRLLVL.

This chain connects TRBV27 to TRBJ1-2, with a weak D call TRBD1 (6 bases). CDR3 length: 17 amino acids. Trimming shortened V by 6 bases and J by 0 bases, and 20 bases separated the two germline ends. The V gene's germline CDR1 is MNHEY and CDR2 SMNVEV (reference sequence). The CDR3 reads CASSSLGGGGANYGYTF. CDR3 in DNA: TGTGCCAGCAGCAGTTTGGGGGGGGGCGGAGCTAACTATGGCTACACCTTC.

This rearrangement joins TRBV27 to TRBJ2-7, with TRBD1 matching over 7 bases. The trim removed 5 bases at V and 5 bases at J, leaving 9 bases unmatched. This CDR3 contains 14 residues. Germline V CDR1 and CDR2: MNHEY, SMNVEV (reference sequence). CDR3 sequence: CASSTRDRRDEQYF. CDR3 sequence (DNA): TGTGCCAGCAGTACCCGGGACAGAAGGGACGAGCAGTACTTC.

This clone was seen more than once but under ten times. The V gene is TRBV6-1, the J gene TRBJ1-2; D is undetermined. Trimming stripped 8 bases from V and 4 bases from J, with 11 bases between. Germline CDR1 is MNHNS and CDR2 is SASEGT. The CDR3 consists of 12 residues. The DNA of the CDR3 is TGTGCCAGCGCGTGGCAGCGCTATGGCTACACCTTC. Translation gives CASAWQRYGYTF.